The entry below gives a single T cell receptor (beta chain) sequence along with its context. Here the CDR3 omits its conserved ending phenylalanine or tryptophan, so a read error is the likely source. This sample is part of a study of tumor T cells in aggressive B-cell lymphoma. Germline CDR1 and CDR2: ENHRY and SYGVKD. There are 13 residues in the CDR3. V lost 6 bases and J lost 4; bases outside the gene matches: 5. Profiling relied on immunoSEQ multiplex PCR, and the TCRdb table lists in-frame clones only, not all of them. The sample includes thousands of clones, 82% of them seen just once. This TCR was sampled from an adult with diffuse large B cell lymphoma. V gene TRBV10-3 combines with J gene TRBJ2-7; 8 bases align to TRBD2. The specimen was tumor tissue. The CDR3 DNA is TGTGCCATCAGGGCGGGAGGAGCGTACGAGCAGTACCTC. It is translated as CAIRAGGAYEQYL.